This T cell receptor beta chain was captured by sequencing in a study of ipilimumab plus nivolumab after autologous stem cell transplantation. Study summary: Median doses per patient: a few ipilimumab, under 10 nivolumab. The myeloma group: high-risk transplant-naive, or relapse within 3 years after first autologous transplant.

This CDR3 contains 16 residues. V shed 1 base, J shed 6 bases, and the junction held 6 bases outside the gene matches. Germline CDR1 is SEHNR and CDR2 is FQNEAQ (reference sequence). Produced via immunoSEQ multiplex PCR; TCRdb's table is partial and in-frame only. This table has roughly 40,000 clones, about 92% appearing once. Checkpoint therapy with ipilimumab 1 mg/kg began 14 to 28 days after transplant. The input for sequencing was PBMCs, taken in a trial of ipilimumab plus nivolumab as post-transplant consolidation. The sequence was collected from a male donor with multiple myeloma. This rearrangement joins TRBV7-9 to TRBJ2-1; 10 bases match TRBD2. The CDR3 DNA follows: TGTGCCAGCAGCTTAGAACGGAAGCGGGGGGGCAATGAGCAGTTCTTC. Amino acid sequence: CASSLERKRGGNEQFF.